The 3 T cell receptor beta chains given below trace back to one sample, sequenced in a study of T-cell reconstitution after alpha-beta-depleted transplantation in children. For TCRbeta, the library was prepared with unique molecular identifiers. TCRdb recomputed calls from the PCR reads with MiXCR, one row per CDR3 protein. The profile shows 98,000 or so distinct CDR3 sequences, around 6.4% of them singletons. Specimen: PBMCs, mostly from graft donor cells, collected 360 days after TCRalphabeta/CD19-depleted stem cell transplant. The source is a male patient aged 2 to 10 who had a stem cell transplant for acute lymphoblastic leukemia, so the T cells may come from the graft donor.

This clonotype showed up many times. This chain joins TRBV4-1 and TRBJ2-3; 8 positions match TRBD2. Germline V lookup: CDR1 MGHRA, CDR2 YSYEKL. The CDR3 is 18 residues long. V was clipped by 0 bases and J by 3 bases; unmatched bases: 11. CDR3 sequence (DNA): TGCGCCAGCAGCCAAGATGGTCGGGGGGGCCTCCGGACAGATACGCAGTATTTT. This sequence encodes CASSQDGRGGLRTDTQYF.

The chain has TRBV6-2 or TRBV6-3 and TRBJ2-5; 11 bases agree with TRBD2. Germline CDR1 MNHEY, CDR2 SVGEGT. The CDR3 runs 15 residues. J was trimmed by 8 bases and V by 4 bases; bases with no gene match: 9. CDR3 coding DNA: TGTGCCAGCAGTTTAGCGGGAGGGCCGGGGAGAACCCAGTACTTC. Translation gives CASSLAGGPGRTQYF.

This clonotype was counted at least ten times. The J gene is TRBJ2-1, the V gene TRBV9; 7 nucleotides line up with TRBD2. V dropped 3 bases and J dropped 4; count of bases not matched to a gene: 7. There are 15 residues in the CDR3. Germline CDR1 is SGDLS and CDR2 is YYNGEE. CDR3 sequence: CASSASGNGYNEQFF. The CDR3 bases are TGTGCCAGCAGCGCGAGCGGGAATGGGTACAATGAGCAGTTCTTC.